This TCR beta chain was observed in a study of a mutant IDH1 vaccine in newly diagnosed glioma. For the study at large: Initiation of the vaccine course occurred 4-6 weeks after radiotherapy alone, or alongside temozolomide cycles. It was radiotherapy, temozolomide, or both that patients received previously, with most receiving both.

The data were produced by immunoSEQ multiplex PCR, yet TCRdb's version contains in-frame clones alone and is incomplete. The sample consists of some 40,000 clones, roughly 70% of them appearing once. Time point of the sample: week 47, end of study. Topical imiquimod was applied with each vaccine dose, which held 300 ug of mutant IDH1 20-mer peptide. Worth noting for this clone: The antigen remains undetermined.

V was pared by 4 bases and J by 5 bases, with 27 bases between. This CDR3 has 19 amino acids. Germline CDR1 LGHNA, CDR2 YNFKEQ. This clonotype was obtained from a man between 40 and 49 years old with glioma. This rearrangement joins TRBV4-2 to TRBJ2-1; D perhaps matches TRBD1 (5 bases). The sequencing used PBMCs, collected from a glioma patient whose treatment included an IDH1 peptide vaccine. The CDR3 nucleotides are TGTGCCAGCAGCCTCACCCCCGCTAGACAGAGAAAAACGAACAATGAGCAGTTCTTC. Translating it yields CASSLTPARQRKTNNEQFF.